The 10 T cell receptor beta chains below were found in one sample sequenced in a study of cytomegalovirus exposure and HLA in healthy donors. 13 Jbeta primers and 60 Vbeta primers were used for the PCR. Produced via immunoSEQ multiplex PCR; TCRdb's table is partial and in-frame only. This sample has around 130,000 clones, with approximately 78% found just once. Material for sequencing was PBMCs. These receptors all come from a human donor in good health.

The chain carries TRBV28 and TRBJ2-7, with TRBD1 matching 12 bases. The CDR3 loop spans 20 amino acids. V lost 7 bases to trimming and J lost 0 bases; unmatched junction nucleotides: 19. In germline, CDR1 is MDHEN, CDR2 SYDVKM. CDR3 residues: CASTPTPGTGGVPFSYEQYF. CDR3 DNA sequence: TGTGCCAGCACCCCGACTCCCGGGACAGGGGGCGTCCCGTTCTCCTACGAGCAGTACTTC.

This clone was observed a few times. The V and J genes are TRBV30 and TRBJ2-7, with TRBD2 as a possible D gene (5 bases). CDR1 and CDR2 from the germline V gene are GTSNPN and SVGIG (reference sequence). This CDR3 has 15 amino acids. The ends were cut back, 4 bases at V and 0 bases at J, with 16 bases in the middle. This CDR3 is CAWTYGGATSYEQYF. The CDR3 DNA is TGTGCCTGGACCTACGGAGGAGCTACCTCCTACGAGCAGTACTTC.

V usage is TRBV29-1 and J usage is TRBJ2-3; TRBD2 is a possible D gene (6 bases). CDR1 is SQVTM, CDR2 ANQGSEA, per germline. The CDR3 spans 13 residues. Trimming took 4 bases from V and 3 from J, leaving 11 bases between them. The CDR3 loop reads CSVVGGKTDTQYF. For the CDR3, the DNA is TGCAGCGTTGTCGGCGGGAAGACAGATACGCAGTATTTT.

The sample holds a few counts of this clone. The chain joins TRBV5-1 to TRBJ2-3, with 12 bases lining up with TRBD2. The CDR3 loop spans 16 amino acids. J gave up 2 bases and V 7 bases, and 8 bases lay outside the gene matches. The germline gives CDR1 SGHRS, CDR2 YFSETQ. The CDR3 DNA follows: TGCGCCAGCGTGCCTGGGACTAGCGGGTACACAGATACGCAGTATTTT. It encodes CASVPGTSGYTDTQYF.

Notes on this clone: Other DNA sequences in the sample encode the same CDR3. This chain joins TRBV19 and TRBJ1-6, with 7 bases that match TRBD1. Germline V gene lookup returns CDR1 LNHDA and CDR2 SQIVND (reference sequence). CDR3 length: 15 residues. Trimming removed 5 bases from V and 7 bases from J; junction bases left unmatched: 8. CDR3 sequence (DNA): TGTGCCAGTAGTCTCCGACAGGGTCGGAATTCACCCCTCCACTTT. Translated, it gives CASSLRQGRNSPLHF.

The chain employs TRBV7-2 and TRBJ2-6, with D perhaps TRBD2 (6 bases). Germline lookup yields CDR1 SGHTA and CDR2 FQGNSA. The CDR3 is 15 amino acids. V gave up 3 bases and J gave up 0 bases, with 6 bases separating them. In nucleotides, the CDR3 is TGTGCCAGCAGCTTGGGGGGCTCTGGGGCCAACGTCCTGACTTTC. Its translation: CASSLGGSGANVLTF. The variable domain in full, with the rest retrieved from reference TRBV7-2 and TRBJ2-6, is GAGVSQSPSNKVTEKGKDVELRCDPISGHTALYWYRQSLGQGLEFLIYFQGNSAPDKSGLPSDRFSAERTGGSVSTLTIQRTQQEDSAVYLCASSLGGSGANVLTFGAGSRLTVL.

The rearrangement links TRBV7-9 to TRBJ1-2; no clear D. The CDR3 has 16 residues. Trimming pared 4 bases from V and 4 bases from J, leaving 19 bases between. The germline gives CDR1 SEHNR, CDR2 FQNEAQ (reference sequence). The CDR3 coding sequence is TGTGCCAGCAGCTCCTCGAACTTAGAGAGGGTCTATGGCTACACCTTC. Its translation: CASSSSNLERVYGYTF.

This clone was observed a single time. V is TRBV4-1 and J is TRBJ2-5, with no clear D. Germline V gene lookup returns CDR1 MGHRA and CDR2 YSYEKL. V dropped 1 base and J dropped 1 base, with 10 bases sitting between them. CDR3 size: 15 residues. CDR3 sequence (DNA): TGCGCCAGCAGCCAAGTAGGCGGCCCCCAAGAGACCCAGTACTTC. Translating gives CASSQVGGPQETQYF.

The genes are TRBV10-3 and TRBJ1-3; no clear D gene. Per germline, CDR1 ENHRY and CDR2 SYGVKD. The CDR3 totals 12 residues. Trimming pared 5 bases from V and 7 bases from J, leaving 9 bases between. The CDR3 spells CAISPDGNTIYF. The CDR3, as DNA: TGTGCCATCAGTCCCGACGGGAACACCATATATTTT.

The chain employs TRBV6-1 and TRBJ1-4; 7 bases align to TRBD1. The V gene end was trimmed by 5 bases and the J gene end by 5 bases; junction bases not matched to a gene: 8. Germline CDR1 MNHNS, CDR2 SASEGT. CDR3 length equals 15 residues. In DNA form, the CDR3 reads TGTGCCAGCAGTTTCAGGGGGGAGCACAATGAAAAACTGTTTTTT. It encodes CASSFRGEHNEKLFF.